The rows below give T cell receptor beta chains drawn from one sample of a study of blood T cells in healthy people across ages. TCRdb called the 5' RACE reads again in MiXCR, with one record for every CDR3 protein. The data hold roughly 500,000 distinct CDR3 sequences, with 24% observed a single time. The same data also went into a second study, on T cells of mothers and their children.

Specimen: blood. The receptors come from a boy aged 10-17 years in good health. CDR3s include the opening cysteine and the closing phenylalanine or tryptophan. Each record gives: V gene, clone size, D gene, J gene, CDR3 protein, CDR3 DNA. The D gene is left open where the match is weak. Clone size is shown for a subset of rows, as once, few, many or a class of expanded clone.

v_call: TRBV9
clone_size: few
d_call: NA
j_call: TRBJ1-4
cdr3_aa: CASSVNWAVVGEKLFF
cdr3_nt: TGTGCCAGCAGCGTAAATTGGGCCGTGGTTGGGGAAAAACTGTTTTTT

v_call: TRBV4-3
clone_size: many
d_call: NA
j_call: TRBJ2-5
cdr3_aa: CASSQGQVQTQYF
cdr3_nt: TGCGCCAGCAGCCAAGGGCAGGTCCAGACCCAGTACTTC

v_call: TRBV12-3/TRBV12-4
clone_size: few
d_call: TRBD2
j_call: TRBJ2-7
cdr3_aa: CASTKGLAGGIYEQYF
cdr3_nt: TGTGCCAGCACAAAGGGACTAGCGGGGGGAATCTACGAGCAGTACTTC

v_call: TRBV12-3/TRBV12-4
clone_size: few
d_call: TRBD2
j_call: TRBJ2-5
cdr3_aa: CASSFSPGLAGVTETQYF
cdr3_nt: TGTGCCAGCAGTTTCAGCCCGGGGCTAGCGGGAGTAACAGAGACCCAGTACTTC

v_call: TRBV2
clone_size: NA
d_call: NA
j_call: TRBJ1-4
cdr3_aa: CASSGRPNEKLFF
cdr3_nt: TGTGCCAGCAGTGGTCGGCCCAATGAAAAACTGTTTTTT

v_call: TRBV12-3/TRBV12-4
clone_size: NA
d_call: NA
j_call: TRBJ1-2
cdr3_aa: CASSFETHYGYTF
cdr3_nt: TGTGCCAGCAGTTTTGAGACACACTATGGCTACACCTTC

v_call: TRBV11-2
clone_size: NA
d_call: NA
j_call: TRBJ2-1
cdr3_aa: CASSLDGTSLTEQFF
cdr3_nt: TGTGCCAGCAGCCTTGATGGGACGTCCCTTACTGAGCAGTTCTTC

v_call: TRBV15
clone_size: NA
d_call: TRBD2
j_call: TRBJ2-7
cdr3_aa: CATSPRTSGYEQYF
cdr3_nt: TGTGCCACCAGCCCCCGGACTAGCGGCTACGAGCAGTACTTC

v_call: TRBV11-2
clone_size: NA
d_call: TRBD2
j_call: TRBJ2-7
cdr3_aa: CASSLGEGRYEQYF
cdr3_nt: TGTGCCAGCAGCTTAGGGGAGGGTAGGTACGAGCAGTACTTC

v_call: TRBV12-3/TRBV12-4
clone_size: many
d_call: NA
j_call: TRBJ2-2
cdr3_aa: CASVLRNTGELFF
cdr3_nt: TGTGCCAGCGTCCTCCGGAACACCGGGGAGCTGTTTTTT

v_call: TRBV4-2
clone_size: NA
d_call: NA
j_call: TRBJ1-5
cdr3_aa: CASSQDLGGGQPQHF
cdr3_nt: TGTGCCAGCAGCCAAGACCTCGGGGGAGGTCAGCCCCAGCATTTT

v_call: TRBV7-9
clone_size: NA
d_call: NA
j_call: TRBJ2-3
cdr3_aa: CASRQAASTDTQYF
cdr3_nt: TGTGCCAGCAGACAGGCAGCGAGCACAGATACGCAGTATTTT

v_call: TRBV4-3
clone_size: few
d_call: TRBD2
j_call: TRBJ2-2
cdr3_aa: CASSQRLAGATANTGELFF
cdr3_nt: TGCGCCAGCAGCCAACGACTAGCGGGGGCTACCGCGAACACCGGGGAGCTGTTTTTT

v_call: TRBV27
clone_size: few
d_call: NA
j_call: TRBJ2-5
cdr3_aa: CASSFVPPGTQETQYF
cdr3_nt: TGTGCCAGCAGTTTCGTGCCCCCAGGGACTCAAGAGACCCAGTACTTC

v_call: TRBV6-2/TRBV6-3
clone_size: NA
d_call: TRBD2
j_call: TRBJ2-7
cdr3_aa: CASSYGSGGPYEQYF
cdr3_nt: TGTGCCAGCAGTTACGGGTCGGGAGGGCCCTACGAGCAGTACTTC

v_call: TRBV28
clone_size: few
d_call: TRBD1
j_call: TRBJ2-7
cdr3_aa: CASSPSGTDRSYGQYF
cdr3_nt: TGTGCCAGTAGCCCCTCCGGGACAGATCGCTCCTACGGGCAGTACTTC

v_call: TRBV2
clone_size: NA
d_call: NA
j_call: TRBJ2-7
cdr3_aa: CASVPGPLTTYEQYF
cdr3_nt: TGTGCCAGCGTACCGGGGCCCCTTACCACCTACGAGCAGTACTTC

v_call: TRBV7-2
clone_size: few
d_call: TRBD2
j_call: TRBJ2-3
cdr3_aa: CASSSKGLAGGKHTDTQYF
cdr3_nt: TGTGCCAGCAGCAGCAAGGGACTAGCGGGAGGGAAGCACACAGATACGCAGTATTTT

v_call: TRBV2
clone_size: NA
d_call: TRBD1
j_call: TRBJ1-2
cdr3_aa: CASRDRAGYGYTF
cdr3_nt: TGTGCCAGCAGGGACAGGGCGGGCTATGGCTACACCTTC

v_call: TRBV29-1
clone_size: NA
d_call: NA
j_call: TRBJ1-4
cdr3_aa: CSVVWGSDEKLFF
cdr3_nt: TGCAGCGTTGTCTGGGGAAGTGACGAAAAACTGTTTTTT

v_call: TRBV28
clone_size: NA
d_call: NA
j_call: TRBJ2-5
cdr3_aa: CASSFADRIQETQYF
cdr3_nt: TGTGCCAGCAGTTTCGCGGACAGAATACAAGAGACCCAGTACTTC

v_call: TRBV28
clone_size: few
d_call: NA
j_call: TRBJ1-2
cdr3_aa: CASSPIRRRYGYTF
cdr3_nt: TGTGCCAGCAGTCCGATACGGCGGCGTTACGGCTACACCTTC

v_call: TRBV4-3
clone_size: NA
d_call: TRBD1
j_call: TRBJ1-2
cdr3_aa: CASSQDSGTGGYGYTF
cdr3_nt: TGCGCCAGCAGCCAAGATTCCGGGACAGGGGGCTATGGCTACACCTTC

v_call: TRBV12-3/TRBV12-4
clone_size: NA
d_call: NA
j_call: TRBJ2-5
cdr3_aa: CVSSLARAAQYF
cdr3_nt: TGTGTCAGCAGTTTAGCCAGGGCGGCCCAGTACTTC

v_call: TRBV27
clone_size: NA
d_call: NA
j_call: TRBJ2-1
cdr3_aa: CASSLSPMVEQFF
cdr3_nt: TGTGCCAGCAGTTTGTCACCCATGGTTGAGCAGTTCTTC

v_call: TRBV28
clone_size: NA
d_call: TRBD2
j_call: TRBJ2-4
cdr3_aa: CASSLPGLAGVTAKNIQYF
cdr3_nt: TGTGCCAGCAGTCTCCCGGGACTAGCGGGAGTTACAGCCAAAAACATTCAGTACTTC

v_call: TRBV6-5
clone_size: NA
d_call: NA
j_call: TRBJ1-1
cdr3_aa: CASRRSRGSEAFF
cdr3_nt: TGTGCCAGCAGACGTAGCAGGGGATCTGAAGCTTTCTTT

v_call: TRBV4-3
clone_size: NA
d_call: NA
j_call: TRBJ2-1
cdr3_aa: CASSQDGSSYNEQFF
cdr3_nt: TGCGCCAGCAGCCAAGACGGGAGCTCCTACAATGAGCAGTTCTTC

v_call: TRBV6-1
clone_size: few
d_call: NA
j_call: TRBJ2-7
cdr3_aa: CASTRSSSYEQYF
cdr3_nt: TGTGCCAGCACGCGGTCCAGCTCCTACGAGCAGTACTTC

v_call: TRBV27
clone_size: NA
d_call: NA
j_call: TRBJ2-7
cdr3_aa: CASSPPEVQGSSYEQYF
cdr3_nt: TGTGCCAGCAGCCCGCCAGAGGTGCAGGGGAGCTCCTACGAGCAGTACTTC

v_call: TRBV6-5
clone_size: few
d_call: NA
j_call: TRBJ1-5
cdr3_aa: CASSAGHLNQPQHF
cdr3_nt: TGTGCCAGCAGCGCGGGACACCTTAATCAGCCCCAGCATTTT

v_call: TRBV4-1
clone_size: NA
d_call: TRBD2
j_call: TRBJ2-3
cdr3_aa: CASSHRLAGADTQYF
cdr3_nt: TGCGCCAGCAGCCATCGACTAGCGGGAGCAGATACGCAGTATTTT

v_call: TRBV5-6
clone_size: few
d_call: NA
j_call: TRBJ1-2
cdr3_aa: CASSSLSNYGYTF
cdr3_nt: TGTGCCAGCAGCTCGCTATCTAACTATGGCTACACCTTC

v_call: TRBV5-4
clone_size: many
d_call: NA
j_call: TRBJ2-5
cdr3_aa: CASSLGPPQTQYF
cdr3_nt: TGTGCCAGCAGCCTGGGACCCCCCCAGACCCAGTACTTC

v_call: TRBV28
clone_size: NA
d_call: TRBD1
j_call: TRBJ1-2
cdr3_aa: CASSLRGRYYGYTF
cdr3_nt: TGTGCCAGCAGTTTAAGGGGGCGGTACTATGGCTACACCTTC

v_call: TRBV18
clone_size: NA
d_call: NA
j_call: TRBJ2-1
cdr3_aa: CASSLSSGYATYNEQFF
cdr3_nt: TGTGCCAGCTCACTGTCTTCGGGATACGCAACCTACAATGAGCAGTTCTTC

v_call: TRBV6-6
clone_size: few
d_call: NA
j_call: TRBJ1-6
cdr3_aa: CASSPWNKGMDSPLHF
cdr3_nt: TGTGCCAGCAGTCCATGGAACAAGGGGATGGATTCACCCCTCCACTTT

v_call: TRBV6-6
clone_size: few
d_call: TRBD1
j_call: TRBJ1-4
cdr3_aa: CASSYGGQGEEKLFF
cdr3_nt: TGTGCCAGCAGTTACGGGGGACAGGGAGAGGAAAAACTGTTTTTT

v_call: TRBV9
clone_size: NA
d_call: NA
j_call: TRBJ2-3
cdr3_aa: CASSDPTRASTDTQYF
cdr3_nt: TGTGCCAGCAGCGACCCTACTAGGGCTAGCACAGATACGCAGTATTTT